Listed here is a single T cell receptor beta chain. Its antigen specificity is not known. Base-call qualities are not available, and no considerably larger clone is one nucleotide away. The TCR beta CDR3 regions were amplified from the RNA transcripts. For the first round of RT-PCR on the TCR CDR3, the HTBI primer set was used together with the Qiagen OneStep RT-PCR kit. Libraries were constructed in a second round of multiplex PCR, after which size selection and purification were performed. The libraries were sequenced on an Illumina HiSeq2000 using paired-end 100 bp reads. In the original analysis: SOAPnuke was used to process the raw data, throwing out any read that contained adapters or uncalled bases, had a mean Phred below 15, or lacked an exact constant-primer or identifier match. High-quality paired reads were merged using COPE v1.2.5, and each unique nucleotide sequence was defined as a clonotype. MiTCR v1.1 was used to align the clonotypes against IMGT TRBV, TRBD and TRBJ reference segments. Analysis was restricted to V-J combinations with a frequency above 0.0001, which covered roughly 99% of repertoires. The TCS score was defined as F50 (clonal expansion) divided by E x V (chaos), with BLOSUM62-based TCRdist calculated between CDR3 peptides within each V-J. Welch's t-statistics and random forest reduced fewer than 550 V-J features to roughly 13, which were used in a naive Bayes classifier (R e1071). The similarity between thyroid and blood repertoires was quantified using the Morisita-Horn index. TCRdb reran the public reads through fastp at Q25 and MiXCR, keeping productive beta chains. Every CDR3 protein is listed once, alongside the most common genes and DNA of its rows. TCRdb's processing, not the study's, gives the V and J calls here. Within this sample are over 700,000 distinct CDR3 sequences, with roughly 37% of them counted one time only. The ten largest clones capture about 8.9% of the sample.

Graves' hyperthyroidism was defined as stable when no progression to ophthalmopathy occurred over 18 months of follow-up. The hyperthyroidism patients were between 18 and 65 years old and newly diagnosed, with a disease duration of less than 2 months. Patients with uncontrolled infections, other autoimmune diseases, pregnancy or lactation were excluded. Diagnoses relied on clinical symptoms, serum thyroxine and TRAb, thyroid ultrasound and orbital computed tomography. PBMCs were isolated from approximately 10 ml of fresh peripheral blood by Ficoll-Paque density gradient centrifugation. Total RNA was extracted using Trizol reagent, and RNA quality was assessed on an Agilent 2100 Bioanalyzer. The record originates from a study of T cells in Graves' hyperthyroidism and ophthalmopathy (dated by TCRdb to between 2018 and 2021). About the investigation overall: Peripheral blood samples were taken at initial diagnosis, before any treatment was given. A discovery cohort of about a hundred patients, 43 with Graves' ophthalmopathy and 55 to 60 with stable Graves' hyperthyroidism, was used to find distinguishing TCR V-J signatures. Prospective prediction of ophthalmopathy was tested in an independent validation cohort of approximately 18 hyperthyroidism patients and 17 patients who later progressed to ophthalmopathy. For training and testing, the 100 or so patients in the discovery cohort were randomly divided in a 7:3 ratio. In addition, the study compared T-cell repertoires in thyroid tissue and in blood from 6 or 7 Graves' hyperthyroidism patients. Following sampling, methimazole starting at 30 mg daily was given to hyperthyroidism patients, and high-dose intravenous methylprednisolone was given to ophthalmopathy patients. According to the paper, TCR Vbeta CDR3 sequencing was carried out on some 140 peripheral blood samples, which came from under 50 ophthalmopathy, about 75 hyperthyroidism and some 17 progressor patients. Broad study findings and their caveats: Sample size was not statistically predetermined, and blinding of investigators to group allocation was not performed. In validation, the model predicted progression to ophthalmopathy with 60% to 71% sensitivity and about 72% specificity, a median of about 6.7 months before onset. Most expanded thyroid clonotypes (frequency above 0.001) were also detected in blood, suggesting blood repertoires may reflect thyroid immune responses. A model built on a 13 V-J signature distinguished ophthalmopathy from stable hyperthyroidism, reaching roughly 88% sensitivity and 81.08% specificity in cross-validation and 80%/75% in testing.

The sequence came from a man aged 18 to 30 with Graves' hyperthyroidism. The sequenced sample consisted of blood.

CDR3 sequence: CASSWTGVGEETQYF. The sequenced DNA is TGTGCCAGCAGTTGGACAGGGGTGGGGGAAGAGACCCAGTACTTC. The V and J genes are TRBV6-5 and TRBJ2-5, and TRBD1 aligns with 9 junction nucleotides. The germline V gene provides CDR1 MNHEY and CDR2 SVGAGI. Trimming accounts for 4 bases at V and 3 bases at J, while the number of junction bases matched to no gene is 6. The CDR3 has 15 amino acids, counting the end cysteine and phenylalanine. The CDR3 DNA has 45 bases and is translated from base 1.